What follows describes a single T cell receptor beta chain. No antigen is known for it. Base qualities are missing; no much larger clone stands one base away. The Qiagen DNeasy kit was used to extract genomic DNA both from unsorted PBMCs and from the negatively selected CD4+ and CD8+ fractions. Using primers that anneal to V and J segments, immunoSEQ multiplex PCR amplified the TCR beta CDR3 regions. A synthetic immune receptor repertoire was used to minimize amplification bias, and remaining bias was computationally removed after sequencing. The original pipeline was this. Repertoire diversity was quantified as the Shannon entropy index using custom Python scripts. The unsorted, CD4+ and CD8+ repertoires were each analyzed separately, with the exception of combined analyses, where CD4+ and CD8+ sequences were merged in silico. A clone counted as expanded when the clone's frequency after treatment rose at least 2-fold relative to C1D1, and clones undetected at baseline were given a pseudocount of 0.5. Singleton clones were defined as clones with 0 or 1 copy at C1D1, and non-singleton clones were defined as clones with 2 or more copies. By matching protein sequences in sorted samples from the same patient, clones expanded in unsorted samples were annotated as CD4+, CD8+ or unknown. Diversity changes from C1D1 to C4D1 were tested in paired samples using Wilcoxon tests. Entries here come from immuneACCESS through TCRdb and include only in-frame sequences with V and J called. Some clones fail to appear in such tables; in the studies checked, an unresolved V gene covers under half of the shortfall, and the cause of the remainder is unknown. V, J and clone size were drawn from that table, and D and trimming were deduced from the DNA. In this sample the table shows tens of thousands of clones, 78% of which occur a single time. The leading ten clones occupy 37% of the sample.

The label giving this sample's time point can be read as: cycle 4 day 1 (C4D1), after 5 to 7 weeks of nivolumab. Every trial patient had relapsed following autologous stem cell transplantation, and prior brentuximab vedotin exposure was what differed among cohorts A, B and C. The trial cohort included 56 patients with relapsed/refractory classical Hodgkin lymphoma, and each patient had a best overall response of complete response, partial response or progressive disease. In the multi-cohort phase II CheckMate 205 trial, trial patients received single-agent nivolumab. An independent review committee assessed best overall response by applying the 2007 International Working Group response criteria. Trial PBMCs were obtained immediately prior to nivolumab initiation (C1D1) and on therapy at cycle 2 day 1 and cycle 4 day 1. Peripheral blood was collected in 8 mL Vacutainer Cell Preparation Tubes, from which PBMCs were isolated by centrifugation and then cryopreserved.

The data derive from a study of PD-1 blockade in classical Hodgkin lymphoma (TCRdb year 2020). A note on the overall study: Nivolumab dosing was 3 mg/kg intravenously every 2 weeks, continuing until either disease progression or unacceptable toxicity. The study used CyTOF and TCR beta sequencing to define a peripheral blood immune signature of response to PD-1 blockade in classical Hodgkin lymphoma. Beyond this particular receptor, the publication reports: The study covered only a single clinical trial cohort, and the causes of the repertoire differences, possibly disease activity or prior therapy, were still not defined. Lower diversity was seen in patients whose nivolumab began less than 1 year after ASCT, and these patients were left out of later analyses so that immune reconstitution would not confound the results. Trial patients with a complete response had baseline diversity similar to that of newly diagnosed patients, while partial responders and progressors had significantly lower diversity. Baseline TCR diversity was reported to be lower in newly diagnosed patients than in healthy donors and to be lower still in relapsed/refractory patients. A significant rise by C4D1 was seen in CD4+ but not CD8+ TCR diversity (p=0.0027 vs p=0.16), with the rise being most apparent in complete responders (p=0.02).

The CDR1 and CDR2 encoded by the germline V gene (reference sequence) are SEHNR and FQNEAQ. Including the terminal cysteine and phenylalanine, the CDR3 comprises 16 residues. The retained sequence is limited to the CDR3, 48 bases, with the frame set at the first base. V is pared back by 1 base and J by 0 bases, with 10 bases lying between the germline termini. This sequence was found in a human donor with classical Hodgkin lymphoma. Sequencing used peripheral blood mononuclear cells (PBMCs), obtained before the fourth cycle of nivolumab. The chain is made from TRBV7-9 and TRBJ2-1; the D gene lacks a confident call. The CDR3 in this case is CASSLVWASSYNEQFF. In nucleotide form, the sequence is TGTGCCAGCAGCTTAGTTTGGGCTAGCTCCTACAATGAGCAGTTCTTC.